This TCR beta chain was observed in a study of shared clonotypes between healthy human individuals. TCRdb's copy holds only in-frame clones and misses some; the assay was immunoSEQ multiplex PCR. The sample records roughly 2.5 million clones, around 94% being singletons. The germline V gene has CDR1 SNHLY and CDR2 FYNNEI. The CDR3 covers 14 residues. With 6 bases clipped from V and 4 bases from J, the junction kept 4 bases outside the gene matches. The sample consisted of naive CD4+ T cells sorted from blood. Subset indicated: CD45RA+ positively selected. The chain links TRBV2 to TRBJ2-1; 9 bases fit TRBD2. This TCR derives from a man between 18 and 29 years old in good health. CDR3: CASSRLAVYNEQFF. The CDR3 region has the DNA TGTGCCAGCAGCCGACTAGCGGTGTACAATGAGCAGTTCTTC.